The T cell receptor (beta chain) described here comes from a study of blood T cells in healthy people across ages. Overall study: There was about one barcoded beta molecule captured by template switching per two T cells.

The CDR3 contains 16 residues. The V and J ends lost 3 bases and 0 bases, in that order; junction bases with no gene match: 5. CDR1 SGDLS and CDR2 YYNGEE come from the germline V gene. Those donating, healthy Caucasian individuals from Russia, were aged about 6 to 90. For every donor, a draw yielded around 10 milliliters of peripheral blood. Total RNA, at least 5.5 micrograms per sample, came from PBMCs. A second PCR, run for about 7 to 12 cycles, used a sample-barcoded 5' primer plus a J-beta primer mix. A single record per CDR3 protein comes from TCRdb applying MiXCR to the 5' RACE reads. The sample shows around 800,000 distinct CDR3 sequences, under 80% of them seen only once.

Material: blood. The chain uses TRBV9 and TRBJ1-4; 7 nucleotides align to TRBD1. The TCR comes from a man in his thirties or forties in good health. This CDR3 reads CASSGQTGPTNEKLFF. The CDR3, as DNA: TGTGCCAGCAGCGGCCAGACAGGGCCAACTAATGAAAAACTGTTTTTT.